These 32 T cell receptor beta chains originate from one sample sequenced in a study of naive and memory T cell subsets. Their specific antigens are unknown. Two oligonucleotides, mixed equimolar, formed the beta constant-region primer covering TRBC1 and TRBC2. Ligated cDNA was amplified by four rounds of PCR with nested alpha and beta constant-region primers and SP2. One entry per CDR3 protein, called by TCRdb with MiXCR from the UMI-ligation and nested PCR reads. This table holds some 110,000 distinct CDR3 sequences, around 13% found once. Overall study results and limits: A few larger clonotypes appeared in naive repertoires, especially CD8, possibly memory cells re-expressing CD45RA.

The sample comprised naive CD8+ T cells from blood. Source of these receptors: a human donor in good health.

The chain joins TRBV4-3 to TRBJ2-3; 8 bases agree with TRBD1. Germline lookup yields CDR1 LGHNA and CDR2 YSLEER. The CDR3 length is 18 residues. J gave up 0 bases and V 0 bases, and 8 bases lay outside the gene matches. The DNA for the CDR3 is TGCGCCAGCAGCCAAGATACCCGCTGGACAGGGAGCACAGATACGCAGTATTTT. This encodes CASSQDTRWTGSTDTQYF.

This clonotype was counted only a few times. The CDR3 loop is CASSDFGGGEETQYF. CDR3 coding DNA: TGTGCCAGCAGTGACTTTGGGGGAGGGGAAGAGACCCAGTACTTC. This rearrangement joins TRBV28 to TRBJ2-5, with TRBD2 identical over 7 bases. The CDR3 spans 15 residues. Trimming at V came to 5 bases and at J to 3 bases, leaving 9 bases not matched to a gene. CDR1 is MDHEN and CDR2 is SYDVKM in the germline V gene. The whole variable domain, filled in from reference TRBV28 and TRBJ2-5, reads DVKVTQSSRYLVKRTGEKVFLECVQDMDHENMFWYRQDPGLGLRLIYFSYDVKMKEKGDIPEGYSVSREKKERFSLILESASTNQTSMYLCASSDFGGGEETQYFGPGTRLLVL.

The chain recombines TRBV10-3 with TRBJ1-1, with D tentatively TRBD1 (6 bases). The germline V gene encodes CDR1 ENHRY and CDR2 SYGVKD. The CDR3 totals 14 residues. V lost 3 bases and J 0 bases, leaving 8 bases between the germline ends. The chain's CDR3 is CAISDGGLNTEAFF. The CDR3 region has the DNA TGTGCCATCAGTGACGGGGGGCTGAACACTGAAGCTTTCTTT.

The rearrangement joins TRBV20-1 to TRBJ2-1, with 15 bases aligning to TRBD2. Trimming took 3 bases from V and 9 from J; bases not matched to a gene: 6. The CDR3 has 15 amino acids. Germline V gives CDR1 DFQATT, CDR2 SNEGSKA (reference sequence). The CDR3 DNA reads as TGCAGTGCTAGGGAGGGGACTAGCGGGGGGCCTGAGCAGTTCTTC. Translated: CSAREGTSGGPEQFF.

The V call is TRBV4-1, the J call TRBJ2-6; D unclear. Germline-derived CDR1 and CDR2 are MGHRA and YSYEKL. Trimming took off 3 bases at V and 4 bases at J, with 7 bases between the two ends. The CDR3 is made up of 14 amino acids. The CDR3 region is CASSQGLGANVLTF. CDR3 DNA: TGCGCCAGCAGCCAGGGGTTGGGGGCCAACGTCCTGACTTTC.

The V and J genes are TRBV29-1 and TRBJ2-1; D unclear. This CDR3 region has 15 residues. V lost 3 bases to trimming and J lost 0 bases, with 12 bases between them. Germline values: CDR1 SQVTM, CDR2 ANQGSEA. CDR3 amino acids: CSVEVARSSYNEQFF. CDR3 in DNA: TGCAGCGTTGAGGTGGCGCGAAGCTCCTACAATGAGCAGTTCTTC.

Many counts were recorded for this clonotype. This chain links TRBV14 with TRBJ1-1; maybe TRBD1 (6 bases). The CDR3 is 17 residues long. Germline V gene lookup returns CDR1 SGHDN and CDR2 FVKESK. V was pared by 1 base and J by 6 bases, with 21 bases between. The CDR3, as DNA: TGTGCCAGCAGCCAAGCCACAGGAGGGCCCAGGGGAGCTGAAGCTTTCTTT. As protein: CASSQATGGPRGAEAFF.

The rearrangement links TRBV20-1 to TRBJ2-6; D ambiguous. This CDR3 region has 19 residues. With 1 base removed from V and 0 bases from J, the gap between germline ends came to 19 bases. Germline-derived CDR1 and CDR2 are DFQATT and SNEGSKA (reference sequence). DNA of the CDR3: TGCAGTGCTAGAGTGGCAAGGGCGTTAGGTCGCTCTGGGGCCAACGTCCTGACTTTC. This encodes CSARVARALGRSGANVLTF.

The chain's CDR3 is CASSTDSGNIYEQYF. CDR3 sequence (DNA): TGTGCCAGTAGTACCGACAGCGGGAACATCTACGAGCAGTACTTC. The J gene is TRBJ2-7, the V gene TRBV19; 7 positions agree with TRBD2. The J segment lost 3 bases and the V segment lost 4 bases, leaving 9 bases of the junction unmatched. Looked up from germline, CDR1 is LNHDA and CDR2 is SQIVND (reference sequence). The CDR3 is made up of 15 amino acids.

This clonotype has a count of ten or more. The V and J genes are TRBV27 and TRBJ2-7; D remains unclear. This CDR3 has 13 residues. The germline CDR1 and CDR2 sequences are MNHEY and SMNVEV (reference sequence). V lost 8 bases, J lost 3 bases, and 14 bases lay in between. The chain's CDR3 is CASSHHTSYEQYF. Here the CDR3 DNA reads TGTGCCAGCTCGCACCATACCAGCTACGAGCAGTACTTC.

This clonotype was observed a handful of times. The V and J genes are TRBV27 and TRBJ2-7; D is tentatively TRBD1 or TRBD2 (5 bases each). The germline V gene encodes CDR1 MNHEY and CDR2 SMNVEV (reference sequence). V was trimmed by 5 bases and J by 3 bases, leaving 17 bases between them. The CDR3 covers 15 residues. The DNA for the CDR3 is TGTGCCAGCAGTCGCACCGGGGCCACGTACTACGAGCAGTACTTC. This codes for CASSRTGATYYEQYF.

The CDR3: CASTSSGRADEQYF. In DNA, the CDR3 is TGTGCCAGCACCTCGAGCGGGAGGGCCGACGAGCAGTACTTC. The rearrangement links TRBV3-1 to TRBJ2-7; 10 nucleotides line up with TRBD2. There are 14 residues in the CDR3. The V gene's germline CDR1 is LGHDT and CDR2 YNNKEL (reference sequence). Unmatched junction bases numbered 8, after V lost 7 bases and J lost 5 bases.

Details on this clonotype: At one of its ends the junction is not consistent with the germline gene, which may arise from a read error. V and J are TRBV7-7 and TRBJ2-7; 9 nucleotides align to TRBD1. Per germline, CDR1 SSHAT and CDR2 FNYEAQ (reference sequence). The CDR3 has 15 residues. The CDR3 coding sequence is TGTGCTAGCAGCCCCGGGACAGGGTCGTTATACGAGCAGTACTTC. This translates into CASSPGTGSLYEQYF.

This clonotype was counted a few times. The gene calls are TRBV13 and TRBJ2-1, with D possibly TRBD1 on 5 matching bases. This CDR3 spans 15 amino acids. Germline V gene lookup returns CDR1 PRHDT and CDR2 FYEKMQ (reference sequence). Trimming pared 5 bases from V and 0 bases from J, leaving 11 bases between. CDR3: CASSQTDSSYNEQFF. CDR3 nucleotides: TGTGCCAGCAGCCAGACAGATAGCTCCTACAATGAGCAGTTCTTC.

This clonotype came up a few times. The V call is TRBV20-1, the J call TRBJ1-1; D not resolved. Per the germline V gene, CDR1 is DFQATT and CDR2 is SNEGSKA (reference sequence). The V end lost 6 bases, the J end lost 1 base, and 9 bases lay between the germline ends. CDR3 length: 12 amino acids. DNA for the CDR3: TGCAGTGCCCAGGAGGGGAACACTGAAGCTTTCTTT. Translation gives CSAQEGNTEAFF.

This clonotype turned up a few times. The V gene is TRBV9, the J gene TRBJ2-5; a weak D match, TRBD1 (6 bases). Trimming removed 5 bases at V and 3 bases at J, with 11 bases between. Per the germline V gene, CDR1 is SGDLS and CDR2 is YYNGEE. The CDR3 runs 13 residues. The CDR3 DNA is TGTGCCAGCAGTGGGGGCGGAGAAGAGACCCAGTACTTC. Amino acids: CASSGGGEETQYF.

This clonotype was found a few times. The V and J genes are TRBV29-1 and TRBJ1-1; 8 positions agree with TRBD1. Trimming cost V 7 bases and J 1 base; bases outside gene matches: 2. The germline CDR1 and CDR2 sequences are SQVTM and ANQGSEA. CDR3 size: 12 residues. CDR3 sequence (DNA): TGCAGCGCTGGACAGGGGAACACTGAAGCTTTCTTT. This translates into CSAGQGNTEAFF. The full variable domain, in which reference TRBV29-1 and TRBJ1-1 provide the parts outside the CDR3, is SAVISQKPSRDICQRGTSLTIQCQVDSQVTMMFWYRQQPGQSLTLIATANQGSEATYESGFVIDKFPISRPNLTFSTLTVSNMSPEDSSIYLCSAGQGNTEAFFGQGTRLTVV.

This clonotype appeared many times. The chain is built from TRBV12-3 or TRBV12-4 and TRBJ2-2; D call uncertain. The CDR3 is 12 amino acids. The V end lost 6 bases, the J end lost 2 bases, and 4 bases lay between the germline ends. The CDR3 DNA is TGTGCCAGCAGCCATAACACCGGGGAGCTGTTTTTT. Residues: CASSHNTGELFF.

This clonotype was seen a handful of times. The V gene is TRBV7-9, the J gene TRBJ2-7; D unclear. The CDR3 has 13 residues. V was cut by 6 bases and J by 2 bases, with 11 bases left in between. Germline V lookup: CDR1 SEHNR, CDR2 FQNEAQ (reference sequence). The CDR3 here is CASSPDIPYEQYF. Here the CDR3 DNA reads TGTGCCAGCAGTCCCGACATACCCTACGAGCAGTACTTC.

Only a few counts were recorded for this clonotype. The chain couples TRBV6-2 or TRBV6-3 to TRBJ2-3; D remains ambiguous. In germline, CDR1 is MNHEY, CDR2 SVGEGT. The CDR3 covers 13 residues. Trimming took off 0 bases at V and 5 bases at J, with 6 bases between the two ends. In DNA form, the CDR3 reads TGTGCCAGCAGTTACTCGAGTGAAGATACGCAGTATTTT. Protein: CASSYSSEDTQYF.

This clonotype was counted many times. The chain is built from TRBV13 and TRBJ2-7; TRBD1 matches at 10 bases. The germline V gene encodes CDR1 PRHDT and CDR2 FYEKMQ (reference sequence). V was clipped by 4 bases and J by 6 bases; unmatched bases: 9. This CDR3 contains 15 residues. The CDR3 sequence is CASSSRDRGRGEQYF. DNA of the CDR3: TGTGCCAGCAGCTCCAGGGACAGGGGACGAGGCGAGCAGTACTTC.

This clonotype was seen ten or more times. V usage is TRBV28 and J usage is TRBJ1-1, with a weak D call TRBD1 (5 bases). The CDR3 sequence is 13 residues long. From germline, CDR1 is MDHEN and CDR2 SYDVKM. The V and J ends lost 3 bases and 3 bases respectively, with 8 bases between them. The chain's CDR3 is CASSLQGDTEAFF. CDR3 in DNA: TGTGCCAGCAGTTTGCAGGGAGACACTGAAGCTTTCTTT.

This clonotype was seen repeatedly, ten times or more. The chain has TRBV10-3 and TRBJ2-3; D remains unclear. Germline V lookup: CDR1 ENHRY, CDR2 SYGVKD. V gave up 4 bases and J gave up 0 bases, with 11 bases separating them. The CDR3 runs to 15 residues. The CDR3 coding sequence is TGTGCCATCAGTGCTTTAAACGGGAGCACAGATACGCAGTATTTT. Residues: CAISALNGSTDTQYF.

This clonotype was counted a few times. The V call is TRBV27, the J call TRBJ2-3; possible D gene TRBD2, 5 bases. Germline V lookup: CDR1 MNHEY, CDR2 SMNVEV (reference sequence). The CDR3 is made up of 13 amino acids. The V gene lost 7 bases and the J gene lost 3 bases, with 11 bases spanning the gap. The CDR3 sequence is CASNELGTDTQYF. The CDR3 DNA reads as TGTGCCAGCAATGAACTAGGGACAGATACGCAGTATTTT.

The chain couples TRBV10-3 to TRBJ2-3; TRBD2 agrees at 7 bases. Germline CDR1 and CDR2: ENHRY and SYGVKD. The CDR3 runs to 14 residues. The ends lost 2 bases at V and 2 bases at J; junction bases unmatched: 1. This CDR3 is CAISEAGDTDTQYF. The CDR3 nucleotides are TGTGCCATCAGTGAGGCGGGGGACACAGATACGCAGTATTTT.

This clonotype has a count of ten or more. The gene calls are TRBV20-1 and TRBJ1-1; D is unclear. From germline, CDR1 is DFQATT and CDR2 SNEGSKA (reference sequence). V lost 0 bases and J lost 2, with 7 bases in between. This CDR3 region has 13 residues. CDR3 region: CSARDLENTEAFF. CDR3 in DNA: TGCAGTGCTAGAGATCTGGAAAACACTGAAGCTTTCTTT.

V is TRBV2 and J is TRBJ1-2, with 7 nucleotides matching TRBD1. The CDR3 runs 14 residues. Per germline, CDR1 SNHLY and CDR2 FYNNEI. Losses at the gene ends were 10 bases for V and 6 bases for J; bases not matched to a gene: 14. The CDR3 bases are TGTGCCATCTACTCTCCCGGGACAGTCGATGGCTACACCTTC. This sequence encodes CAIYSPGTVDGYTF.

The J gene is TRBJ2-7, the V gene TRBV3-1; 7 bases are shared with TRBD1. The CDR3 runs to 16 residues. The V segment lost 0 bases and the J segment 2 bases; nucleotides outside the gene matches: 7. Germline-derived CDR1 and CDR2 are LGHDT and YNNKEL (reference sequence). The CDR3 loop reads CASSQDTRQGAYEQYF. In DNA form, the CDR3 reads TGTGCCAGCAGCCAAGATACCCGACAGGGAGCCTACGAGCAGTACTTC.

This clonotype was counted only a few times. The chain joins TRBV6-6 to TRBJ1-1; 9 nucleotides agree with TRBD1. The CDR3 contains 17 residues. After removal of 6 bases from V and 2 bases from J, the junction contained 13 bases not matched to a gene. Looked up from germline, CDR1 is MNHNY and CDR2 is SVGAGI (reference sequence). CDR3 in DNA: TGTGCCAGCAGCCGACAGTCCCCGGACAGGGGAAACACTGAAGCTTTCTTT. Translation: CASSRQSPDRGNTEAFF.

This clonotype has a handful of counts. The V gene is TRBV25-1, the J gene TRBJ1-6, with D possibly matching TRBD1 (5 bases). This CDR3 contains 14 residues. V was pared by 6 bases and J by 6 bases, with 12 bases between. Germline values: CDR1 MGHDK, CDR2 SYGVNS. As DNA, the CDR3 is TGTGCCAGCAGGGAAGACAGAATTAATTCACCCCTCCACTTT. Its translation: CASREDRINSPLHF.

The gene calls are TRBV11-2 and TRBJ2-2; no clear D. This CDR3 spans 14 amino acids. Germline V lookup: CDR1 SGHAT, CDR2 FQNNGV. Trimming pared 3 bases from V and 1 base from J, leaving 6 bases between. Here the CDR3 reads CASSLDQNTGELFF. CDR3 nucleotides: TGTGCCAGCAGCTTGGATCAGAACACCGGGGAGCTGTTTTTT.

The table lists this clonotype with a few counts. The chain joins TRBV12-3 or TRBV12-4 to TRBJ2-7; the D gene is possibly TRBD2 (6 bases). V shed 6 bases and J shed 1 base, with 22 bases lying between them. CDR3 size: 17 residues. In DNA form, the CDR3 reads TGTGCCAGCAGCGATCCCTCCGGGACTTTCACTTCCTACGAGCAGTACTTC. Protein: CASSDPSGTFTSYEQYF.